These 5 T cell receptor beta chains were all obtained from the same sample, sequenced in a study of cytomegalovirus exposure and HLA in healthy donors. With 60 Vbeta and 13 Jbeta primers, the PCR was carried out. TCRdb's copy holds only in-frame clones and misses some; the assay was immunoSEQ multiplex PCR. This sample has about 180,000 clones; over 75% occur once, and the top ten carry almost 6.5%. The sample taken for sequencing was PBMCs. The origin of the receptors is a man aged 40-50 years in good health and CMV-seropositive.

This chain links TRBV9 with TRBJ2-1; D not resolved. Trimming stripped 4 bases from V and 4 bases from J, with 18 bases between. The CDR3 contains 16 residues. The germline V gene encodes CDR1 SGDLS and CDR2 YYNGEE. The CDR3 region has the DNA TGTGCCAGCAGCCCGATGGGCACCACACCTTACAATGAGCAGTTCTTC. It codes for CASSPMGTTPYNEQFF.

The CDR3 here is CASRQTSGSWDTQYF. CDR3 coding DNA: TGTGCCAGCAGACAGACTAGCGGGAGTTGGGATACGCAGTATTTT. This chain links TRBV6-5 with TRBJ2-3, with 12 bases that match TRBD2. This CDR3 is built from 15 residues. Trimming took 6 bases from V and 6 from J; bases not matched to a gene: 7. From germline, CDR1 is MNHEY and CDR2 SVGAGI.

In its sample, this clone was seen once. This chain links TRBV19 with TRBJ1-4; no clear D. Germline V lookup: CDR1 LNHDA, CDR2 SQIVND (reference sequence). Trimming removed 3 bases at V and 4 bases at J, with 12 bases between. This CDR3 region has 15 residues. As DNA, the CDR3 is TGTGCCAGTAGTATTATCGGCGGAAGTAATGAAAAACTGTTTTTT. It translates to CASSIIGGSNEKLFF.

J is TRBJ2-5 and V is TRBV2; D is perhaps TRBD1 (5 bases). Germline loops: CDR1 SNHLY, CDR2 FYNNEI. Trimming cost V 6 bases and J 2 bases, with 13 bases left between them. The CDR3 is 14 residues long. CDR3 residues: CASRPSAGQETQYF. CDR3 nucleotides: TGTGCCAGCAGACCGTCGGCAGGGCAAGAGACCCAGTACTTC.

V is TRBV6-1 and J is TRBJ2-1; 8 bases are a match to TRBD2. CDR3 length: 15 residues. CDR1 is MNHNS, CDR2 SASEGT, per germline. After removal of 2 bases from V and 2 bases from J, the junction contained 2 bases not matched to a gene. In DNA, the CDR3 is TGTGCCAGCAGTGAAATACTAGCGGCCTACAATGAGCAGTTCTTC. Residues: CASSEILAAYNEQFF.